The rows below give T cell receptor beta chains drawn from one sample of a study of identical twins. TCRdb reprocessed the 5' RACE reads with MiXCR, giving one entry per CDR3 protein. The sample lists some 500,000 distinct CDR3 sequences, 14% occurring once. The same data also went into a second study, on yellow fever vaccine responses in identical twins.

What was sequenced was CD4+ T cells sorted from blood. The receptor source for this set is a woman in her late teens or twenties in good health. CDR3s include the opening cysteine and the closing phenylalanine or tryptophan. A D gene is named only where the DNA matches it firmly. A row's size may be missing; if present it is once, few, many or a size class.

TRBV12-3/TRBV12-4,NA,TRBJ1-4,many,CASSLGLPSGNEKLFF,TGTGCCAGCAGTTTAGGCTTACCTTCAGGGAATGAAAAACTGTTTTTT
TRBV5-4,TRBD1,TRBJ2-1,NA,CASSLPGTGSNEQFF,TGTGCCAGCAGCTTGCCCGGGACAGGTTCCAATGAGCAGTTCTTC
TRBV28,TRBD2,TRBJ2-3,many,CASSFGGSSTDTQYF,TGTGCCAGCAGTTTCGGGGGGTCTAGCACAGATACGCAGTATTTT
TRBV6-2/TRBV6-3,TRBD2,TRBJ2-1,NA,CASSYAGVDYNEQFF,TGTGCCAGCAGTTATGCGGGAGTTGACTACAATGAGCAGTTCTTC
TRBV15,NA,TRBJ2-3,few,CATSSSIGGAGYTQYF,TGTGCCACCAGCAGTTCAATAGGCGGGGCCGGTTATACGCAGTATTTT
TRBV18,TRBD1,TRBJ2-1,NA,CASSPKYAGTGDEQFF,TGTGCCAGCTCACCAAAATATGCCGGGACAGGGGATGAGCAGTTCTTC
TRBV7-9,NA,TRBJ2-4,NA,CASSLFGQTLAKNIQYF,TGTGCCAGCAGCTTATTCGGACAGACGCTAGCCAAAAACATTCAGTACTTC
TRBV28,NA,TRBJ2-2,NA,CASSTYRGLNTGELFF,TGTGCCAGCAGTACTTACAGGGGACTGAACACCGGGGAGCTGTTTTTT
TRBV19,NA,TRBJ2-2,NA,CASSIMVATGELFF,TGTGCCAGTAGTATAATGGTAGCGACCGGGGAGCTGTTTTTT
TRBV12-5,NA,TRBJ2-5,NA,CASGADSRGLETQYF,TGTGCTAGTGGTGCAGACTCCAGGGGTTTAGAGACCCAGTACTTC
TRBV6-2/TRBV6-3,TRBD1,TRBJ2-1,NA,CASSYGPGQVQIRFNEQFF,TGTGCCAGCAGTTATGGTCCGGGACAGGTCCAAATAAGGTTCAATGAGCAGTTCTTC
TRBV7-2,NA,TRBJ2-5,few,CASSSTTTGTQYF,TGTGCCAGCAGCTCTACAACAACCGGGACCCAGTACTTC
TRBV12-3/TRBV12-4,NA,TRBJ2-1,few,CASQRGSFTYNEQFF,TGTGCCAGCCAACGGGGTAGCTTCACCTACAATGAGCAGTTCTTC
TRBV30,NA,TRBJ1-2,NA,CAWLSAGTWRSYGYTF,TGTGCCTGGCTTAGTGCAGGGACTTGGCGGAGCTATGGCTACACCTTC
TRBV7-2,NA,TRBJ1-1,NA,CASSLARPSEAFF,TGTGCCAGCAGCTTAGCTCGTCCCTCTGAAGCTTTCTTT
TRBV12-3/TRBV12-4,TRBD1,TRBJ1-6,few,CASSLYYGQGRTPLHF,TGTGCCAGCAGTTTATATTACGGACAGGGTAGAACACCGCTCCACTTT
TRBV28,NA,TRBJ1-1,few,CASSLVRTMNTEAFF,TGTGCCAGCAGTTTAGTCAGGACTATGAACACTGAAGCTTTCTTT
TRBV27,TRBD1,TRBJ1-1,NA,CASSFQGENTEAFF,TGTGCCAGCAGTTTCCAGGGGGAGAACACTGAAGCTTTCTTT
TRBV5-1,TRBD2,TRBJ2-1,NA,CASGRLGAGGSYNEQFF,TGCGCCAGCGGCCGCCTTGGTGCGGGGGGCTCCTACAATGAGCAGTTCTTC
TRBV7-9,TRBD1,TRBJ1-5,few,CASSRTGDNQPQHF,TGTGCCAGCAGCCGGACAGGGGACAATCAGCCCCAGCATTTT
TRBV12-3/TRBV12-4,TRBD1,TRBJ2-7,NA,CASRSKGARGYEQYF,TGTGCCAGCAGGTCTAAGGGGGCCCGGGGTTACGAGCAGTACTTC
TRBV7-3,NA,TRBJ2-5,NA,CASSSRLEGTQYF,TGTGCCAGCAGCTCGAGATTGGAGGGGACCCAGTACTTC
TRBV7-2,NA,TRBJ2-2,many,CASSQPKGQNTGELFF,TGTGCCAGCAGCCAACCAAAGGGCCAGAACACCGGGGAGCTGTTTTTT
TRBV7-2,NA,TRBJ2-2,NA,CASSLSLQGELFF,TGTGCCAGCAGCTTAAGCTTACAAGGGGAGCTGTTTTTT
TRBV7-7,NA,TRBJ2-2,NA,CASSPRLSDSNTGELFF,TGTGCTAGCAGCCCGCGTTTATCGGACTCGAACACCGGGGAGCTGTTTTTT
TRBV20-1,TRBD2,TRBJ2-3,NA,CSASLLAGGDTQYF,TGCAGTGCTAGTTTACTAGCGGGGGGAGATACGCAGTATTTT
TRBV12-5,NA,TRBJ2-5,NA,CASGSDVGAETQYF,TGTGCTAGTGGTTCGGACGTAGGGGCGGAGACCCAGTACTTC
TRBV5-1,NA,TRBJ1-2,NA,CASSLGGIYGYTF,TGCGCCAGCAGCTTGGGAGGGATTTATGGCTACACCTTC
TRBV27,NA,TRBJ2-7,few,CASSGRRGGGEQYF,TGTGCCAGCAGTGGACGTAGGGGAGGGGGCGAGCAGTACTTC
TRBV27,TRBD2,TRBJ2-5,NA,CASSFLAGGPQETQYF,TGTGCCAGCAGTTTCCTAGCGGGAGGGCCCCAAGAGACCCAGTACTTC
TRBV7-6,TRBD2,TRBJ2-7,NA,CASGKLAGSSYEQYF,TGTGCCAGCGGAAAACTAGCGGGCAGCTCCTACGAGCAGTACTTC
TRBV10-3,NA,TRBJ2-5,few,CAISEGLEETQYF,TGTGCCATCAGTGAAGGGCTAGAAGAGACCCAGTACTTC
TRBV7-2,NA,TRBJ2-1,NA,CASSLETAEQFF,TGTGCCAGCAGCTTAGAAACGGCTGAGCAGTTCTTC
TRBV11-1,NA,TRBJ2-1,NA,CASSKGVGTYNEQFF,TGTGCCAGCAGCAAGGGAGTAGGAACCTACAATGAGCAGTTCTTC
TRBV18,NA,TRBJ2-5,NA,CASSPPTGLETQYF,TGTGCCAGCTCACCACCGACTGGGTTAGAGACCCAGTACTTC
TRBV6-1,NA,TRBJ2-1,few,CASSDPALARRNEQFF,TGTGCCAGCAGTGACCCAGCGCTAGCGAGACGGAATGAGCAGTTCTTC
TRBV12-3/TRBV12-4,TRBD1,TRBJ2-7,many,CASSYLQGAYEQYF,TGTGCCAGCAGTTACCTTCAGGGGGCCTACGAGCAGTACTTC
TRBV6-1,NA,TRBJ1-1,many,CASRNIDTVGSEAFF,TGTGCCAGCAGAAACATTGACACGGTGGGGTCCGAAGCTTTCTTT
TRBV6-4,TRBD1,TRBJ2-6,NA,CASIPAPGQRKTGANVLTF,TGTGCCAGCATTCCTGCCCCGGGACAGCGAAAAACTGGGGCCAACGTCCTGACTTTC
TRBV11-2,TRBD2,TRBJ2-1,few,CASRGTSGGVSYNEQFF,TGTGCCAGCAGGGGGACTAGCGGGGGAGTCTCCTACAATGAGCAGTTCTTC
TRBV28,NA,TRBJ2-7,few,CASSFGTHPAGYEQYF,TGTGCCAGCAGTTTTGGCACTCACCCTGCGGGATACGAGCAGTACTTC
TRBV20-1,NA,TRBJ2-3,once,CSARGGGHPTDTQYF,TGCAGTGCAAGAGGAGGGGGGCACCCCACAGATACGCAGTATTTT
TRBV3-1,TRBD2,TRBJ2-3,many,CASSNQLAGVQRDTQYF,TGTGCCAGCAGCAATCAACTAGCGGGAGTTCAACGAGATACGCAGTATTTT
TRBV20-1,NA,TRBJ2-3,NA,CSAPQGGPDTQYF,TGCAGTGCACCACAGGGGGGGCCAGATACGCAGTATTTT
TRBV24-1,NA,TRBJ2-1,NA,CATSDPSETHYNEQFF,TGTGCCACCAGTGACCCTAGCGAGACCCATTACAATGAGCAGTTCTTC
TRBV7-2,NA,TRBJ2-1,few,CASSSRTPWGSFF,TGTGCCAGCAGCTCAAGGACACCCTGGGGGTCGTTCTTC
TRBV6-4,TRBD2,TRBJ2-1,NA,CASSSLAGGVNEQFF,TGTGCCAGCAGTTCGCTAGCGGGGGGGGTCAATGAGCAGTTCTTC
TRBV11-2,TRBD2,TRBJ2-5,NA,CASSSGRGEQETQYF,TGTGCCAGCAGCTCGGGGAGGGGCGAACAAGAGACCCAGTACTTC
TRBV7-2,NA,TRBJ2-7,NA,CASSLYPEGTYEQYF,TGTGCCAGCAGCTTATACCCCGAAGGGACCTACGAGCAGTACTTC
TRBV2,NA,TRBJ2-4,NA,CASSDFGGGLLQYF,TGTGCCAGCAGTGATTTCGGCGGCGGGTTGCTTCAGTACTTC
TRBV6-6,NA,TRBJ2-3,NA,CAIKGSQADTQYF,TGTGCCATTAAAGGGTCCCAGGCAGATACGCAGTATTTT
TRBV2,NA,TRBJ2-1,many,CASSDRGGRKAGNNEQFF,TGTGCCAGCAGTGATAGAGGGGGGCGCAAGGCGGGAAACAATGAGCAGTTCTTC
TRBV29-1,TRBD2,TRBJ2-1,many,CSQLGGGGFNEQFF,TGCAGTCAGCTGGGCGGGGGGGGTTTCAATGAGCAGTTCTTC